A single sample is the source of the 4 T cell receptor beta chains below, sequenced in a study of T cells expressing NK-cell markers. Using the 5' RACE reads, TCRdb records one entry per CDR3 protein without DNA. The sample table includes about 160,000 distinct CDR3 sequences. Sequencing used blood T cells: a sorted CD56 or NKG2C T cell subset, CD4+ or CD8+ T cells, or bulk PBMC T cells (not recorded which). The receptors were gathered from a man between 18 and 69 years old in good health.

The rearrangement uses TRBV7-9 and TRBJ2-7; TCRdb's D call of TRBD1 is untestable without DNA. The CDR3 is 15 residues long. The germline CDR1 and CDR2 sequences are SEHNR and FQNEAQ (reference sequence). CDR3 in amino acids: CASSSPSGQNYEQYF.

The rearrangement links TRBV4-2 to TRBJ2-1; TCRdb selects TRBD2, and the lack of DNA leaves this call unchecked. The V gene's germline CDR1 is LGHNA and CDR2 YNFKEQ. The CDR3 has 16 amino acids. CDR3 sequence: CASSQEWLAGDNEQFF.

V gene TRBV24-1 combines with J gene TRBJ2-3; the TRBD2 assignment by TCRdb is unverifiable without DNA. The germline V gene encodes CDR1 KGHDR and CDR2 SFDVKD. The CDR3 sequence is 18 residues long. The CDR3 loop reads CATSVGLAGGHVRDTQYF.

The chain recombines TRBV9 with TRBJ1-4; the D call from TCRdb, TRBD1, cannot be confirmed without DNA. Germline V gene lookup returns CDR1 SGDLS and CDR2 YYNGEE. This CDR3 is 15 amino acids long. The CDR3 protein is CASSFRDRGREKLFF. The full variable domain, its missing parts supplied by reference TRBV9 and TRBJ1-4, is DSGVTQTPKHLITATGQRVTLRCSPRSGDLSVYWYQQSLDQGLQFLIQYYNGEERAKGNILERFSAQQFPDLHSELNLSSLELGDSALYFCASSFRDRGREKLFFGSGTQLSVL.